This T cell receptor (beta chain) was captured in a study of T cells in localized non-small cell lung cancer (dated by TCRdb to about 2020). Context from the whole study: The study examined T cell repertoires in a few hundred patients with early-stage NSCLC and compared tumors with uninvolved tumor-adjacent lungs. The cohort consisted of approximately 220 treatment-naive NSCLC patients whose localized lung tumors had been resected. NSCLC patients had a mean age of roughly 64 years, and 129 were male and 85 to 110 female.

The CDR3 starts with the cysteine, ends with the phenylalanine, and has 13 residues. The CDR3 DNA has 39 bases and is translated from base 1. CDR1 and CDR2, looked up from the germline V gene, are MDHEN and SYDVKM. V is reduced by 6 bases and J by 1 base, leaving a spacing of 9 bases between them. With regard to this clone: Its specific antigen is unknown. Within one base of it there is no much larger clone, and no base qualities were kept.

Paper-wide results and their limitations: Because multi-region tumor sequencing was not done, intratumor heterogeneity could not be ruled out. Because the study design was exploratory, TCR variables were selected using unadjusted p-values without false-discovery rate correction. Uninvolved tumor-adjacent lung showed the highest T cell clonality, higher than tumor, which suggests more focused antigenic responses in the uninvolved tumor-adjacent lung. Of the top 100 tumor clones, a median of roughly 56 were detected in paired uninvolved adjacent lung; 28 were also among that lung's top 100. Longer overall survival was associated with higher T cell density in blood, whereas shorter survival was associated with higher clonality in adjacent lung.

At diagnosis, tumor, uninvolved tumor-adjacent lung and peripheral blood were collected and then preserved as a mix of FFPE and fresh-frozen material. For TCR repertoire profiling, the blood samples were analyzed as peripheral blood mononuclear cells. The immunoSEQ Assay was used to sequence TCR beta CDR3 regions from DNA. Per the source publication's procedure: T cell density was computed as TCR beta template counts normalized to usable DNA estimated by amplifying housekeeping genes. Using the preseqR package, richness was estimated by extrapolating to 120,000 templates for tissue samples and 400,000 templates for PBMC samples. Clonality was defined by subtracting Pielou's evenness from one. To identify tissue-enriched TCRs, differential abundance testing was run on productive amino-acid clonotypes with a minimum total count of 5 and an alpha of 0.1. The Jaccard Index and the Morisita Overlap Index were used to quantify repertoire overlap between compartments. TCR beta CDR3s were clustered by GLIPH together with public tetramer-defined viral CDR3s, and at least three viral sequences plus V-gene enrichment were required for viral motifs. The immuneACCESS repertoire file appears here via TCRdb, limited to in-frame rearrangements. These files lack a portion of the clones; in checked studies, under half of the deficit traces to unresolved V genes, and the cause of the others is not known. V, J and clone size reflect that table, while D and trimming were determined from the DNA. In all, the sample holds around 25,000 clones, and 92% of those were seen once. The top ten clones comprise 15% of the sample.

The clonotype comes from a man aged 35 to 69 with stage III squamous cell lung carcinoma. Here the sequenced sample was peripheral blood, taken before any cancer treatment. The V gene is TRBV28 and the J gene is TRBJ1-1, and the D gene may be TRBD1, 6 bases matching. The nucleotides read TGTGCCAGCAGCCGAGGGGGGAACACTGAAGCTTTCTTT. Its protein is CASSRGGNTEAFF.